This section outlines one T cell receptor (beta chain) sequence together with its context. Its matching antigen is unknown. Healthy Russian Caucasian donors spanned ages about 6 to 90 years. A sample-barcoded 5' primer and a J-beta primer mix were used in a second PCR of about 7 to 12 cycles. Every sample gave at least 2.5 million paired-end reads containing CDR3. TCRdb redid the calling of the 5' RACE reads with MiXCR, one entry per CDR3 protein. The sample records 1.4 million to 1.5 million distinct CDR3 sequences, approximately 40% being singletons. The entry originates in a study of blood T cells in healthy people across ages. Study-wide results and limits: Strong correlation was found linking TCR beta diversity to naive T cell percentage. More naive CD4+ cells and higher diversity marked long-lived donors relative to aged donors.

V was pared by 4 bases and J by 5 bases, with 8 bases of the junction left unmatched. The CDR3 has 14 residues. Germline loops: CDR1 DFQATT, CDR2 SNEGSKA (reference sequence). This TCR came from a woman aged 18-29 years in good health. Input material: blood. The rearrangement uses TRBV20-1 and TRBJ2-5, with TRBD1 identical over 9 bases. The CDR3 nucleotides read TGCAGTGCTACGGGACAGGGCCGTTTTGAGACCCAGTACTTC. Translation gives CSATGQGRFETQYF.